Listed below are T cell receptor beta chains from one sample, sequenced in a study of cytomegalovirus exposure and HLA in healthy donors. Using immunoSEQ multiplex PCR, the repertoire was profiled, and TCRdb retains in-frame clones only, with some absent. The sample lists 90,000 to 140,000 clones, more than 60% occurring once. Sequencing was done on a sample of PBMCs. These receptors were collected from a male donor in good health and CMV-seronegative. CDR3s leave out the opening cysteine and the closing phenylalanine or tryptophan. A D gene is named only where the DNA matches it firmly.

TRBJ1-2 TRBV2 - ASIQSSRAPGYT
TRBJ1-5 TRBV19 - ASSPTQDGQPQH
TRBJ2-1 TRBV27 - ASYVAVSSYNEQF
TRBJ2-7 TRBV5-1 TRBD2 ASSLAGDRYEQY
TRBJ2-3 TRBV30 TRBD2 AWSRGLAVDTQY
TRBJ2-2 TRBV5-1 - ASSLTRLGLGTGELF
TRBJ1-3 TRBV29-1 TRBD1 SVVKGASNGNTIY
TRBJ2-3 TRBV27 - ASSLVRTDTQY
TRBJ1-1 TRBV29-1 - SVVPSPPEAF
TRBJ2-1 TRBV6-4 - ASSDSSGSYNEQF
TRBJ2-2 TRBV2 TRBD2 ASSVEASGRAVELF
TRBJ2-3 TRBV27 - ASSFGQPDTQY
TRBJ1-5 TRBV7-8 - ASSLAENSNQPQH
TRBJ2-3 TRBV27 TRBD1 ASSPGQGTDTQY
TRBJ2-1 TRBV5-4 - ASSLQGTHNEQF
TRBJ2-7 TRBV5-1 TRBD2 ASSGGTSGYEQY
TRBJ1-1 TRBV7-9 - SSSLASGNTEAF
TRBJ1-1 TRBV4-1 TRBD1 ASSHPGGTEAF
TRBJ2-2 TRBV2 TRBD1 ASWVQGAYTGELF
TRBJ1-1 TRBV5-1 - ASSFAPGQNTEAF
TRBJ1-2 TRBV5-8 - ASSREYGYT
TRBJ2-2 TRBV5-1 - ASSSPDINTGELF
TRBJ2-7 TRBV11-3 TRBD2 ASSPGLASDYEQY
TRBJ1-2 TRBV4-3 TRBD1 ASSPGTGPGQGYGYT
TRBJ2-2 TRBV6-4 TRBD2 ASSTSGRNTGELF
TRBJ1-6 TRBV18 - ASSPTETNSPLH